This T cell receptor beta chain was retrieved from a study of regulatory T cells in long-lasting Graves disease. V was shortened by 3 bases and J by 7 bases, with 25 bases between the two germline ends. Germline loops: CDR1 ENHRY, CDR2 SYGVKD. This CDR3 region has 17 residues. Indicated time point: newly diagnosed GD, antithyroid drugs for less than 3 months. Extracted RNA from PBMCs served as the source of the TCR library. Library construction for TCR beta used iRepertoire HTBI primers and Arm-PCR of CDR3 regions. Authors' processing steps: Sequenced samples collectively carried 60 to 75 TRBV and 14 to 15 TRBJ segments. One entry per CDR3 protein, called by TCRdb with MiXCR from the multiplex PCR reads. TCRdb assigned the V and J calls; the authors' analysis was not used. The sample holds 620,000 or so distinct CDR3 sequences, less than 20% seen once. The data also belong to a second study, concerning T cells in Graves' hyperthyroidism and ophthalmopathy. Per that study: A model built on 13 V-J features separated ophthalmopathy from stable hyperthyroidism.

The material sequenced was peripheral blood mononuclear cells (PBMCs), taken at new diagnosis, from a patient treated with antithyroid drugs. The sequence derives from a woman aged 25-40 years with Graves disease. The chain employs TRBV10-3 and TRBJ2-7; D may be TRBD1 (6 bases). The chain's CDR3 is CAISERVVGRGSGEQYF. The CDR3 DNA sequence: TGTGCCATCAGTGAAAGAGTCGTGGGCAGGGGTAGTGGGGAGCAGTACTTC.